Included here is one TCR beta chain sequence, with context. Its specificity is unknown. The data were taken from a study of T cells in narcolepsy. General study results and limits: Same-patient CSF and blood CD4+ T cell clonotypes included HCRT-specific and TRIB2-specific autoreactive ones.

Sequenced by immunoSEQ multiplex PCR; TCRdb stores in-frame clones only, minus some. The sample comprises tens of thousands of clones, roughly 86% of which are singletons, and 1% to 1.4% rests with the top ten. V was clipped by 4 bases and J by 0 bases, with 10 bases between them. The germline V gene has CDR1 MGHDK and CDR2 SYGVNS. This CDR3 spans 15 amino acids. The receptor was derived from a human donor in good health. This rearrangement joins TRBV25-1 to TRBJ1-3, with D possibly TRBD1 on 5 matching bases. Sequencing was performed on memory (CD45RA-) CD4+ T cells from blood. CDR3 residues: CASSVGDFSGNTIYF. Here the CDR3 DNA reads TGTGCCAGCAGTGTGGGGGACTTCTCTGGAAACACCATATATTTT.